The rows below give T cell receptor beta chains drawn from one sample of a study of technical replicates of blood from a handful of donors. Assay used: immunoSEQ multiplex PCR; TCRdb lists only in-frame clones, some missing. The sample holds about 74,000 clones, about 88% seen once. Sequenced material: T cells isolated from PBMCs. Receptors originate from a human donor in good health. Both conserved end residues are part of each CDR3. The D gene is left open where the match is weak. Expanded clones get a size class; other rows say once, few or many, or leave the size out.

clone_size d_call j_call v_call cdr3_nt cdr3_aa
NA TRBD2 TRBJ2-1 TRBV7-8 TGTGCCAGCAGCGCAGGACTAGCGGGCGGGTTCTCCTACAATGAGCAGTTCTTC CASSAGLAGGFSYNEQFF
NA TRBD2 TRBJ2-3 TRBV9 TGTGCCAGCTCTAGCGGGAGGGCCATAGATACGCAGTATTTT CASSSGRAIDTQYF
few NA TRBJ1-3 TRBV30 TGTGCCTGGCGCAGCTCTGGAAACACCATATATTTT CAWRSSGNTIYF
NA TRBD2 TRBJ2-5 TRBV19 TGTGCCAGTAGCCTACTAGCGGGAGTCCAAGAGACCCAGTACTTC CASSLLAGVQETQYF
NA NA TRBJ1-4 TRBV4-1 TGCGCCAGCAGCCAAGTATGGATCCGTCTTAGTCGGGATGAAAAACTGTTTTTT CASSQVWIRLSRDEKLFF
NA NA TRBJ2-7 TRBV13 TGTGCCAGCAGCTCTGAGAATCGGGAGCAGTACTTC CASSSENREQYF
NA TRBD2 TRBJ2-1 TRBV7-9 TGTGCCAGCAGCTCGGGACTAGAAGGGAGAGGGAATGAGCAGTTCTTC CASSSGLEGRGNEQFF
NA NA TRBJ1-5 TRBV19 TGTGCCAGTAGTATAAACAGTTTTCAGCCCCAGCATTTT CASSINSFQPQHF
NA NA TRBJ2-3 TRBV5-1 TGCGCCAGCAGCCTACTAGCAGATACGCAGTATTTT CASSLLADTQYF
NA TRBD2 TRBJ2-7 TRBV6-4 TGTGCCAGCAGTCGGACTTTGGCTAGCGGGAGCTACGAGCAGTACTTC CASSRTLASGSYEQYF
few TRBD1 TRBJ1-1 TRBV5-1 TGCGCCAGCGGGACAGGGAATATGAACACTGAAGCTTTCTTT CASGTGNMNTEAFF
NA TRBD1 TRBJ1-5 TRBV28 TGTGCCAGCAGTTTACTGAGACAGGGGAGCAATCAGCCCCAGCATTTT CASSLLRQGSNQPQHF
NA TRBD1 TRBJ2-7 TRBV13 TGTGCCAGCTCCAAAACCGGGACAGATTACGAGCAGTACTTC CASSKTGTDYEQYF
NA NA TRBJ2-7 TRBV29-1 TGCAGCGCCCGGCGGGGTGCCTACGAGCAGTACTTC CSARRGAYEQYF
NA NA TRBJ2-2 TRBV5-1 TGCGCCAGCAGTAAGGAGCTCGGCACCGGGGAGCTGTTTTTT CASSKELGTGELFF
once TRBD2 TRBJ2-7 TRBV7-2 TGTGCCAGCAGCTTGGCCGGGACTAGCGGGGGAAACTCCTACGAGCAGTACTTC CASSLAGTSGGNSYEQYF
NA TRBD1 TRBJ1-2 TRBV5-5 TGTGCCAGCAGCTTATCCACAGGGGGCGCGAGTGGCTACACCTTC CASSLSTGGASGYTF
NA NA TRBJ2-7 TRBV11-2 TGTGCCAGCAGCTTAGGGGCGGGAACCTACGAGCAGTACTTC CASSLGAGTYEQYF
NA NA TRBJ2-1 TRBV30 TGTGCCTGGAGACCAGGGGCGGTGAGCTCCTACAATGAGCAGTTCTTC CAWRPGAVSSYNEQFF
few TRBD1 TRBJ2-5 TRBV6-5 TGTGCCAGCAACACGAGGGGGCGGGAGACCCAGTACTTC CASNTRGRETQYF
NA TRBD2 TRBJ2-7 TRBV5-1 TGCGCCAGCAGCTTCGAAGGGAGCGGGGTCTCCTACGAGCAGTACTTC CASSFEGSGVSYEQYF
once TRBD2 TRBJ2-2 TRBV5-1 TGCGCCAGCAGCTTGCACGGGGGGGACACCGGGGAGCTGTTTTTT CASSLHGGDTGELFF
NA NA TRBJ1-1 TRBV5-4 TGTGCCAGCAGCCACGGAGGGAGCACTGAAGCTTTCTTT CASSHGGSTEAFF
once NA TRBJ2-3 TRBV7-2 TGTGCCAGCAGCCCAGACAACACAGATACGCAGTATTTT CASSPDNTDTQYF
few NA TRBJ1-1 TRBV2 TGTGCCAGACAGGTCATGAACACTGAAGCTTTCTTT CARQVMNTEAFF
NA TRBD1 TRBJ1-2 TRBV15 TGTGCCACCAGCAGAGCCGGCTTGGACAGGGAGTACGGCTACACCTTC CATSRAGLDREYGYTF
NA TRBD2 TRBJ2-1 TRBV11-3 TGTGCCAGCAGCTTAATGACTAGCGGGCTCGATGAGCAGTTCTTC CASSLMTSGLDEQFF
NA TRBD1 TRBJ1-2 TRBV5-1 TGCGCCAGCAGCGTATTCCCCGGACAGGGGAGGAACTATGGCTACACCTTC CASSVFPGQGRNYGYTF
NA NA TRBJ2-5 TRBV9 TGTGCCAGCAGCGTAGAACCAGGGATGGAGACCCAGTACTTC CASSVEPGMETQYF
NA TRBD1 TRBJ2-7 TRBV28 TGTGCCAGCAGTAGTACGGGACAGATGTACGAGCAGTACTTC CASSSTGQMYEQYF
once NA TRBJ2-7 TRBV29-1 TGCAGCGTTCGACAGTCCTACGAGCAGTACTTC CSVRQSYEQYF
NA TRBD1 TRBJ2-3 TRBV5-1 TGCGCCAGCAGTCCACAGGGGAGCACAGATACGCAGTATTTT CASSPQGSTDTQYF
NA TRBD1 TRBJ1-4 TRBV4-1 TGCGCCAGCAGCCATTCCAGACAGGGGCTCGGAAAACTGTTTTTT CASSHSRQGLGKLFF
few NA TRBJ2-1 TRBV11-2 TGTGCCAGCAGCTTAACGAGTCGCTACAATGAGCAGTTCTTC CASSLTSRYNEQFF
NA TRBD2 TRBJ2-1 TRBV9 TGTGCCAGCAGCATCGGACTAGCGGCCTCCTCCTACAATGAGCAGTTCTTC CASSIGLAASSYNEQFF
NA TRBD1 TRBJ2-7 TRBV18 TGTGCCAGCTCACCCGGGACAGGTACCTACGAGCAGTACTTC CASSPGTGTYEQYF
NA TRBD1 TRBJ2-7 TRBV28 TGTGCCAGCAGTCGCCAAGGACAGGGCTACGAGCAGTACTTC CASSRQGQGYEQYF
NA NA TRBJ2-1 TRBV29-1 TGCAGCGTTGAAGGCAGCCTCCCCCTAGCGACCTACAATGAGCAGTTCTTC CSVEGSLPLATYNEQFF
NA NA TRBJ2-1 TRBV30 TGTGCCTGGATTACCGGGTTGGGTGAGCAGTTCTTC CAWITGLGEQFF
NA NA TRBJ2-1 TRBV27 TGTGCCAGTTCCGGGAGCTCCTACAATGAGCAGTTCTTC CASSGSSYNEQFF
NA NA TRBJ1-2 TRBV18 TGTGCCAGCTCACGAAGGGAGGGTGGCTACACCTTC CASSRREGGYTF
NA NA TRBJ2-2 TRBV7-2 TGTGCCAGCAGCCCGGGACAGAACACCGGGGAGCTGTTTTTT CASSPGQNTGELFF